A selection of T cell receptor beta chains follows, all from one sample in a study of T cell responses to AZD1222 COVID-19 vaccine. Using immunoSEQ multiplex PCR, the repertoire was profiled, and TCRdb retains in-frame clones only, with some absent. This table has approximately 97,000 clones, almost 85% appearing once. The sequencing used peripheral blood, collected on day 0 of AZD1222 vaccination. These receptor sequences come from an adult in good health. The CDR3 runs from the conserved cysteine through the conserved F or W. The D gene is left open where the match is weak. Size is omitted from some rows. Given values are once, few, many or a class for expanded clones.

D	J	V	size	CDR3	DNA
.	TRBJ1-2	TRBV6-5	.	CASSPRENYGYTF	TGTGCCAGCAGCCCCCGGGAGAACTATGGCTACACCTTC
.	TRBJ1-1	TRBV6-5	.	CASLEDLNTEAFF	TGTGCCAGCCTTGAGGACTTGAACACTGAAGCTTTCTTT
TRBD2	TRBJ2-1	TRBV6-5	.	CASRREDPEQFF	TGTGCCAGCAGGCGGGAGGATCCTGAGCAGTTCTTC
TRBD2	TRBJ2-2	TRBV19	once	CASRLAGEKSGELFF	TGTGCCAGTAGACTAGCGGGAGAAAAGTCCGGGGAGCTGTTTTTT
.	TRBJ1-1	TRBV25-1	.	CASSESYRVNTEAFF	TGTGCCAGCAGTGAATCGTACAGGGTGAACACTGAAGCTTTCTTT
.	TRBJ1-3	TRBV6-2/TRBV6-3	.	CASSSGTPGNTIYF	TGTGCCAGCAGTTCCGGGACGCCTGGAAACACCATATATTTT
.	TRBJ1-4	TRBV18	.	CASSGRQVSGEKLFF	TGTGCCAGCTCAGGTCGACAGGTCTCGGGTGAAAAACTGTTTTTT
.	TRBJ1-2	TRBV7-2	.	CASSPDPSRGYTF	TGTGCCAGCAGCCCCGACCCGTCTAGAGGCTACACCTTC
.	TRBJ1-5	TRBV5-1	.	CASSLDARAQPQHF	TGCGCCAGCAGCTTGGACGCGAGGGCTCAGCCCCAGCATTTT
.	TRBJ2-4	TRBV21-1	.	CARAAGALGNIQYF	TGTGCCCGGGCGGCCGGAGCTCTGGGGAACATTCAGTACTTC
TRBD2	TRBJ2-1	TRBV2	.	CASSELAGRGEQFF	TGTGCCAGCAGCGAGCTAGCGGGGCGGGGTGAGCAGTTCTTC
TRBD1	TRBJ2-2	TRBV6-5	.	CASIKNRGVAGELFF	TGTGCCAGCATTAAGAACAGGGGGGTCGCCGGGGAGCTGTTTTTT
TRBD1	TRBJ1-6	TRBV9	.	CASSDGQGWNSPLHF	TGTGCCAGCAGCGATGGACAGGGATGGAATTCACCCCTCCACTTT
.	TRBJ1-2	TRBV14	few	CASSGPNYGYTF	TGTGCCAGCAGCGGGCCGAACTATGGCTACACCTTC
.	TRBJ1-6	TRBV30	.	CAWSIAGGSPLHF	TGTGCCTGGAGTATAGCAGGAGGTTCACCCCTCCACTTT
.	TRBJ2-7	TRBV11-3	once	CASSLDRWRGPSYEQYF	TGTGCCAGCAGCTTAGATCGTTGGCGGGGACCTTCCTACGAGCAGTACTTC
.	TRBJ2-1	TRBV10-2	.	CASNKYMALDRSYNEQFF	TGCGCCAGCAACAAATACATGGCCCTTGACAGGTCTTACAATGAGCAGTTCTTC
.	TRBJ1-2	TRBV6-5	.	CASGPRRVSYGYTF	TGTGCCAGCGGCCCCCGCAGGGTCTCGTATGGCTACACCTTC
.	TRBJ2-2	TRBV9	.	CASSPNLGYWELFF	TGTGCCAGCAGCCCCAATCTAGGTTATTGGGAGCTGTTTTTT
TRBD1	TRBJ2-7	TRBV4-2	.	CASSQDGGGWGQGGTKYF	TGTGCCAGCAGCCAAGATGGAGGAGGTTGGGGACAGGGGGGAACAAAGTACTTC
.	TRBJ1-6	TRBV2	once	CASSPTGAENSPLHF	TGTGCCAGCAGCCCGACGGGGGCAGAGAATTCACCCCTCCACTTT
.	TRBJ2-3	TRBV5-4	.	CASTPPPGARGTDTQYF	TGTGCCAGCACCCCACCCCCTGGGGCGCGGGGCACAGATACGCAGTATTTT
.	TRBJ1-5	TRBV7-7	.	CASSLREGQPQHF	TGTGCCAGCAGCTTAAGGGAGGGTCAGCCCCAGCATTTT
.	TRBJ1-2	TRBV7-9	once	CASSFPSNLYGYTF	TGTGCCAGCAGCTTCCCCTCAAATCTCTATGGCTACACCTTC
.	TRBJ1-1	TRBV11-3	few	CASSLERDTEAFF	TGTGCCAGCAGCTTAGAGAGGGACACTGAAGCTTTCTTT
.	TRBJ1-2	TRBV2	.	CASSVAGQTNYGYTF	TGTGCCAGCAGTGTGGCCGGACAGACAAACTATGGCTACACCTTC
TRBD1	TRBJ1-5	TRBV19	.	CASRRDRNSNQPQHF	TGTGCCAGTCGCAGGGACAGAAATAGCAATCAGCCCCAGCATTTT
.	TRBJ2-5	TRBV7-3	few	CASSSLGGLDETQYF	TGTGCCAGCAGCTCGCTCGGAGGGCTAGACGAGACCCAGTACTTC
TRBD1	TRBJ1-2	TRBV5-3	.	CARRRDSFNYGYTF	TGTGCCAGAAGACGGGACAGCTTTAACTATGGCTACACCTTC
.	TRBJ1-6	TRBV27	.	CASSFNRASSYNSPLHF	TGTGCCAGCAGTTTTAACAGGGCCAGCTCCTATAATTCACCCCTCCACTTT
TRBD1	TRBJ1-4	TRBV7-9	.	CASSLGQGAATNEKLFF	TGTGCCAGCAGCTTAGGGCAGGGGGCGGCAACTAATGAAAAACTGTTTTTT
.	TRBJ1-1	TRBV4-3	.	CASSQAGEGTEAFF	TGCGCCAGCAGCCAAGCGGGGGAGGGCACTGAAGCTTTCTTT
.	TRBJ1-6	TRBV9	once	CASSVETGSPLHF	TGTGCCAGCAGCGTAGAGACGGGATCACCCCTCCACTTT
.	TRBJ2-1	TRBV10-3	.	CAIRGLDNEQFF	TGTGCCATCAGGGGACTGGACAATGAGCAGTTCTTC
TRBD1	TRBJ1-1	TRBV7-9	.	CASSLREGAYTEAFF	TGTGCCAGCAGCTTAAGAGAGGGGGCGTACACTGAAGCTTTCTTT
.	TRBJ2-3	TRBV6-6	.	CASTHGMGTDTQYF	TGTGCCAGCACCCACGGGATGGGAACAGATACGCAGTATTTT
.	TRBJ2-1	TRBV4-1	.	CASSQAAPTYNEQFF	TGCGCCAGCAGCCAAGCTGCTCCCACCTACAATGAGCAGTTCTTC
.	TRBJ1-3	TRBV12-5	.	CASGLVGRRNTIYF	TGTGCTAGTGGTTTGGTAGGCAGACGAAACACCATATATTTT
.	TRBJ1-1	TRBV9	.	CASSVAGGTTEAFF	TGTGCCAGCAGCGTAGCCGGAGGGACCACTGAAGCTTTCTTT
TRBD2	TRBJ2-3	TRBV29-1	few	CSVRRGGTDTQYF	TGCAGCGTCCGAAGGGGAGGGACAGATACGCAGTATTTT
.	TRBJ1-1	TRBV27	.	CATRGEMGGEAFF	TGTGCCACTCGAGGGGAGATGGGTGGTGAAGCTTTCTTT
.	TRBJ1-2	TRBV6-1	.	CASSELASGGYTF	TGTGCCAGCAGTGAACTTGCTAGCGGTGGCTACACCTTC
.	TRBJ2-1	TRBV21-1	once	CASSAPRTSGVRSSFNEQFF	TGTGCCAGCAGCGCCCCACGGACTAGCGGGGTTCGGTCCTCTTTCAATGAGCAGTTCTTC
.	TRBJ2-4	TRBV11-2	.	CASSSVGGKNIQYF	TGTGCCAGCAGTTCGGTCGGGGGCAAAAACATTCAGTACTTC
.	TRBJ1-1	TRBV7-9	.	CASSLDLNTEAFF	TGTGCCAGCAGCTTAGATCTTAACACTGAAGCTTTCTTT
.	TRBJ1-1	TRBV6-6	.	CASRPRGFSEAFF	TGTGCCAGCAGACCGAGGGGGTTCTCTGAAGCTTTCTTT
.	TRBJ1-3	TRBV4-3	.	CASSQERPGKSGNTIYF	TGCGCCAGCAGCCAAGAAAGGCCGGGGAAGAGTGGAAACACCATATATTTT
.	TRBJ1-4	TRBV9	.	CASSVGRANEKLFF	TGTGCCAGCAGCGTAGGGAGGGCTAATGAAAAACTGTTTTTT
.	TRBJ1-2	TRBV6-5	.	CASSYNSRSLRGYTF	TGTGCCAGCAGTTATAACTCCAGGTCTTTGAGGGGCTACACCTTC
TRBD1	TRBJ1-5	TRBV19	.	CASSGQGTQPQHF	TGTGCCAGTAGTGGACAGGGGACTCAGCCCCAGCATTTT
.	TRBJ1-6	TRBV5-5	few	CASSLAADSPLHF	TGTGCCAGCAGCTTGGCCGCGGATTCACCCCTCCACTTT
TRBD1	TRBJ1-1	TRBV19	few	CASSIRTGLETFF	TGTGCCAGTAGTATACGGACAGGGCTTGAAACTTTCTTT
TRBD1	TRBJ1-1	TRBV11-3	.	CASSWGQGNTEAFF	TGTGCCAGCAGCTGGGGACAGGGGAACACTGAAGCTTTCTTT
.	TRBJ1-1	TRBV15	.	CATSRDLGTEAFF	TGTGCCACCAGCAGAGATTTGGGGACTGAAGCTTTCTTT
.	TRBJ2-2	TRBV5-1	.	CASSPRGDGRSGELFF	TGCGCCAGCAGCCCGAGGGGGGACGGACGCTCCGGGGAGCTGTTTTTT
TRBD1	TRBJ1-2	TRBV12-3/TRBV12-4	once	CASSLGQGYGYTF	TGTGCCAGCAGTTTGGGACAGGGCTATGGCTACACCTTC
.	TRBJ1-1	TRBV6-5	.	CASSYSHKLNTEAFF	TGTGCCAGCAGTTACTCGCACAAGCTGAACACTGAAGCTTTCTTT
.	TRBJ2-3	TRBV20-1	.	CSATRSDTQYF	TGCAGTGCCACCCGGTCGGATACGCAGTATTTT
TRBD1	TRBJ1-4	TRBV27	.	CASSSFAGGSEKLFF	TGTGCCAGCAGTAGCTTTGCAGGGGGAAGTGAAAAACTGTTTTTT